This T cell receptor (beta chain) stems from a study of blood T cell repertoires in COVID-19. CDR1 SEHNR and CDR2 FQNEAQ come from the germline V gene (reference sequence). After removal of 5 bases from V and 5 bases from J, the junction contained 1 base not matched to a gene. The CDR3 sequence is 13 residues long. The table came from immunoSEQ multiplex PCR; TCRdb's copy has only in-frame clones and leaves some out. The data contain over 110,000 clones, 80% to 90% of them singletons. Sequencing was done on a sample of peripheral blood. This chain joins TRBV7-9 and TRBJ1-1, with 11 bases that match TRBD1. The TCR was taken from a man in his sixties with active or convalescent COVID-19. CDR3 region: CASSGTGGTEAFF. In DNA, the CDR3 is TGTGCCAGCAGCGGGACAGGGGGGACTGAAGCTTTCTTT.